This passage covers 19 T cell receptor beta chains from one sample sequenced in a study of OX40 agonist ivuxolimab in advanced cancers. Clones were read by immunoSEQ multiplex PCR, and TCRdb kept only the in-frame ones, dropping some. The sample lists fewer than 85,000 clones; about 86% were seen once. The source was CD4+ or CD8+ T cells sorted from blood, collected in a trial of the OX40 agonist ivuxolimab. These receptors all stem from an adult with an advanced solid tumor such as melanoma, head and neck, liver or kidney cancer.

This chain connects TRBV15 to TRBJ1-2; the D gene is possibly TRBD1 (6 bases). V lost 5 bases and J 7 bases, leaving 14 bases between the germline ends. The CDR3 has 13 residues. CDR1 and CDR2 from the germline V gene are LNHNV and YYDKDF (reference sequence). The CDR3 here is CATSYEGVGGYTF. The CDR3 DNA is TGTGCCACCAGCTACGAGGGGGTAGGTGGCTACACCTTC. Combining the CDR3 with reference TRBV15 and TRBJ1-2 gives the whole variable domain DAMVIQNPRYQVTQFGKPVTLSCSQTLNHNVMYWYQQKSSQAPKLLFHYYDKDFNNEADTPDNFQSRRPNTSFCFLDIRSPGLGDTAMYLCATSYEGVGGYTFGSGTRLTVV.

CDR3 sequence: CASSDQLMGYGYTF. CDR3 DNA: TGTGCCAGCAGTGACCAATTAATGGGGTATGGCTACACCTTC. V usage is TRBV2 and J usage is TRBJ1-2; no definite D call. Trimming stripped 3 bases from V and 5 bases from J, with 13 bases between. CDR3 length: 14 residues. Germline-derived CDR1 and CDR2 are SNHLY and FYNNEI.

The chain uses TRBV7-3 and TRBJ2-2, with a possible D match to TRBD1 (5 bases). The CDR3 runs to 15 residues. Germline CDR1 and CDR2: SGHTA and FQGTGA. V dropped 5 bases and J dropped 6 bases, with 16 bases sitting between them. As DNA, the CDR3 is TGTGCCAGCAGCCCCAGCAGGGCAGCTGCCGGGGAGCTGTTTTTT. Translation: CASSPSRAAAGELFF.

This chain joins TRBV7-9 and TRBJ2-1, with 9 bases matching TRBD1. This CDR3 contains 16 residues. J lost 4 bases, V lost 5 bases, and 9 bases had no gene match. Germline loops: CDR1 SEHNR, CDR2 FQNEAQ (reference sequence). CDR3 bases: TGTGCCAGCAGCGGACCAACAGGGGGCGATTACAATGAGCAGTTCTTC. Amino acids: CASSGPTGGDYNEQFF.

A few counts support this clone. This chain connects TRBV7-2 to TRBJ2-2; 8 nucleotides agree with TRBD1. CDR1 and CDR2 from the germline V gene are SGHTA and FQGNSA. The CDR3 runs to 14 residues. J gave up 6 bases and V 6 bases, and 6 bases lay outside the gene matches. In DNA form, the CDR3 reads TGTGCCAGCAGTTGGGGACAGGTAGCCGGGGAGCTGTTTTTT. This gives the protein CASSWGQVAGELFF.

This clone was counted between two and nine times. This sequence joins TRBV5-4 and TRBJ1-2; D might be TRBD1 (6 bases). V was trimmed by 4 bases and J by 4 bases, leaving 20 bases between them. Germline values: CDR1 SGHNT, CDR2 YYREEE (reference sequence). This CDR3 is built from 16 residues. The CDR3 DNA follows: TGTGCCAGCAGCCACCCCAATAGACAGGACCTCTATGGCTACACCTTC. It specifies CASSHPNRQDLYGYTF.

V is TRBV2 and J is TRBJ1-4, with 7 nucleotides matching TRBD1. V gave up 10 bases and J gave up 4 bases; unmatched junction bases: 6. The CDR3 has 13 residues. In germline, CDR1 is SNHLY, CDR2 FYNNEI. The CDR3 spells CATSRDSNEKLFF. As DNA, the CDR3 is TGTGCCACCTCCCGGGACAGTAATGAAAAACTGTTTTTT.

V gene TRBV7-2 combines with J gene TRBJ2-7; D tentatively reads TRBD1 or TRBD2 (5 bases each). The V and J ends lost 2 bases and 3 bases respectively, with 23 bases between them. The CDR3 covers 18 residues. Germline assignment: CDR1 SGHTA and CDR2 FQGNSA. The CDR3 DNA sequence: TGTGCCAGCAGCTTACATTCGGTTCATCGGGGCAGGGACTACGAGCAGTACTTC. The encoded protein is CASSLHSVHRGRDYEQYF.

The chain joins TRBV5-1 to TRBJ1-3, with D uncertain. The length of the CDR3 is 16 residues. Trimming cost V 4 bases and J 0 bases, with 14 bases left between them. Germline CDR1 and CDR2: SGHRS and YFSETQ. Here the CDR3 reads CASSTGSARSGNTIYF. CDR3 nucleotides: TGCGCCAGCAGCACCGGGTCCGCCCGCTCTGGAAACACCATATATTTT.

V gene TRBV25-1 combines with J gene TRBJ1-4; 7 bases fit TRBD1. CDR1 MGHDK and CDR2 SYGVNS come from the germline V gene. The CDR3 spans 12 residues. V lost 9 bases and J lost 8; bases outside the gene matches: 6. The CDR3 here is CASRQGNEKLFF. DNA of the CDR3: TGTGCCAGTCGACAGGGTAACGAAAAACTGTTTTTT.

This chain links TRBV2 with TRBJ2-1; 10 bases are shared with TRBD1. The CDR3 totals 15 residues. J lost 2 bases, V lost 4 bases, and 2 bases had no gene match. Germline V gene sequence: CDR1 SNHLY, CDR2 FYNNEI. The DNA for the CDR3 is TGTGCCAGCAGTGGGGACAGGGGAGCCTACAATGAGCAGTTCTTC. Translating gives CASSGDRGAYNEQFF. Full variable domain (missing parts from reference TRBV2 and TRBJ2-1): EPEVTQTPSHQVTQMGQEVILRCVPISNHLYFYWYRQILGQKVEFLVSFYNNEISEKSEIFDDQFSVERPDGSNFTLKIRSTKLEDSAMYFCASSGDRGAYNEQFFGPGTRLTVL.

This chain joins TRBV25-1 and TRBJ1-6; 10 nucleotides match TRBD1. In germline, CDR1 is MGHDK, CDR2 SYGVNS. V gave up 3 bases and J gave up 8 bases; unmatched junction bases: 4. The CDR3 has 15 residues. The CDR3 loop reads CASSEDGTGDSPLHF. As DNA, the CDR3 is TGTGCCAGCAGTGAGGATGGGACAGGGGATTCACCCCTCCACTTT.

The gene calls are TRBV18 and TRBJ2-1; maybe TRBD2 (5 bases). The CDR3 sequence is 15 residues long. The V end was cut by 5 bases, the J end by 6 bases, with 17 bases between. CDR1 KGHSH and CDR2 LQKENI come from the germline V gene. The CDR3 region is CASSNPAGGGNEQFF. CDR3 in DNA: TGTGCCAGCTCAAACCCCGCCGGTGGAGGCAATGAGCAGTTCTTC.

The rearrangement joins TRBV7-7 to TRBJ2-3; 7 bases map to TRBD1. Germline CDR1 is SSHAT and CDR2 is FNYEAQ (reference sequence). V shed 5 bases, J shed 0 bases, and the junction held 11 bases outside the gene matches. The CDR3 extends over 17 amino acids. DNA of the CDR3: TGTGCCAGCAGCCCTCGGGACAGAACTACTAGCACAGATACGCAGTATTTT. Its translation is CASSPRDRTTSTDTQYF.

This clone was picked up one time. V usage is TRBV30 and J usage is TRBJ1-2; maybe TRBD1 (5 bases). CDR3 length: 15 residues. Trimming stripped 2 bases from V and 1 base from J, with 14 bases between. Germline lookup yields CDR1 GTSNPN and CDR2 SVGIG (reference sequence). CDR3 amino acids: CAWSPPGRVNYGYTF. CDR3 nucleotide sequence: TGTGCCTGGAGTCCCCCCGGCAGGGTTAACTATGGCTACACCTTC.

The chain carries TRBV9 and TRBJ1-4; D unclear. The CDR3 contains 12 residues. V lost 4 bases and J 7 bases, leaving 8 bases between the germline ends. Germline V CDR1 and CDR2: SGDLS, YYNGEE. CDR3 DNA sequence: TGTGCCAGCAGCTCAAGGCCTGAAAAACTGTTTTTT. Translating it yields CASSSRPEKLFF.

This clone was detected only a few times. The chain links TRBV5-4 to TRBJ2-5, with 7 bases that match TRBD2. This CDR3 has 18 residues. J was trimmed by 4 bases and V by 4 bases; bases with no gene match: 19. The germline V gene encodes CDR1 SGHNT and CDR2 YYREEE (reference sequence). The DNA of the CDR3 is TGTGCCAGCAGCCAACTCTCCGGGACTATCATCGTTGGAGAGACCCAGTACTTC. This translates into CASSQLSGTIIVGETQYF.

The rearrangement joins TRBV27 to TRBJ1-4; D is uncertain. V was cut by 5 bases and J by 0 bases, with 7 bases left in between. This CDR3 has 14 amino acids. Germline-derived CDR1 and CDR2 are MNHEY and SMNVEV (reference sequence). DNA for the CDR3: TGTGCCAGCAGTGGCAGTGCAACTAATGAAAAACTGTTTTTT. This gives the protein CASSGSATNEKLFF.

This chain links TRBV18 with TRBJ2-3; D gene unclear. This CDR3 region has 14 residues. The ends were cut back, 0 bases at V and 4 bases at J, with 8 bases in the middle. The germline V gene has CDR1 KGHSH and CDR2 LQKENI. The CDR3 sequence: CASSPPIGSDTQYF. CDR3 sequence (DNA): TGTGCCAGCTCACCACCGATCGGGTCAGATACGCAGTATTTT.